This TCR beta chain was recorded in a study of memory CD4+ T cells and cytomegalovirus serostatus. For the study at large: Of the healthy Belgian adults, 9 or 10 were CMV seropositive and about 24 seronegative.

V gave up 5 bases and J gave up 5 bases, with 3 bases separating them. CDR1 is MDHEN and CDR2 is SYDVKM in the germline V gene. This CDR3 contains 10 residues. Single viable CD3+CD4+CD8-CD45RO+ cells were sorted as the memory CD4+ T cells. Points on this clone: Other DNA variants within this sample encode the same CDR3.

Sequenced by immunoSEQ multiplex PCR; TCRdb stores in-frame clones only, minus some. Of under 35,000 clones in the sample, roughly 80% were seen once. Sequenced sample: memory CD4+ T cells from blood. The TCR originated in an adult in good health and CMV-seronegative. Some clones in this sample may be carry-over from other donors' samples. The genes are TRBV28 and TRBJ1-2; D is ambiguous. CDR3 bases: TGTGCCAGCAGTAGATATGGCTACACCTTC. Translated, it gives CASSRYGYTF.